One and the same sample provided the 20 T cell receptor beta chains below, sequenced in a study of T cell responses to AZD1222 COVID-19 vaccine. Only in-frame clones appear in the TCRdb table, and some are missing; sequencing was by immunoSEQ multiplex PCR. The sample has about 99,000 clones, approximately 86% seen once; the top ten hold 2.5% to 3.5%. Sequenced material: peripheral blood, taken 28 days after the second dose of the MenACWY control vaccine. These receptors came from an adult who received the MenACWY meningococcal vaccine as a control.

The chain has TRBV5-1 and TRBJ1-5; TRBD1 matches 12 bases. CDR3 length: 15 amino acids. Germline V CDR1 and CDR2: SGHRS, YFSETQ. J lost 3 bases, V lost 4 bases, and 2 bases had no gene match. The CDR3 loop reads CASSPGQGANQPQHF. Here the CDR3 DNA reads TGCGCCAGCAGCCCGGGACAGGGGGCCAATCAGCCCCAGCATTTT.

The V call is TRBV29-1, the J call TRBJ1-1; TRBD1 agrees at 7 bases. Germline loops: CDR1 SQVTM, CDR2 ANQGSEA. This CDR3 is built from 14 residues. V trimming: 6 bases; J trimming: 6 bases; junction bases outside the gene matches: 13. This CDR3 is CSVGEAQGVSEAFF. For the CDR3, the DNA is TGCAGCGTCGGAGAAGCCCAGGGGGTGTCTGAAGCTTTCTTT.

This clone has only one observation. The chain links TRBV18 to TRBJ2-1; D call uncertain. Trimming pared 3 bases from V and 0 bases from J, leaving 9 bases between. The CDR3 extends over 15 amino acids. Germline V lookup: CDR1 KGHSH, CDR2 LQKENI. The DNA of the CDR3 is TGTGCCAGCTCACCCCCCGACACCTCCTACAATGAGCAGTTCTTC. Protein: CASSPPDTSYNEQFF.

The chain has TRBV2 and TRBJ2-5; D tentatively reads TRBD1 or TRBD2 (5 bases each). Germline CDR1 is SNHLY and CDR2 is FYNNEI. CDR3 length: 13 amino acids. V shed 11 bases and J shed 7 bases, with 20 bases lying between them. The CDR3 nucleotides read TGTGCCGGCGCCGGGACCAACAAGGGGACCCAGTACTTC. Its translation is CAGAGTNKGTQYF.

This clone appeared once. This chain uses TRBV3-1 (or the pseudogene TRBV3-2) with TRBJ1-2; D remains ambiguous. Germline-derived CDR1 and CDR2 are LGHDT and YNNKEL (reference sequence). The CDR3 is 12 residues long. Trimming took off 5 bases at V and 4 bases at J, with 8 bases between the two ends. CDR3 residues: CASSAEGYGYTF. DNA for the CDR3: TGTGCCAGCAGCGCAGAAGGCTATGGCTACACCTTC.

This sequence joins TRBV7-9 and TRBJ2-3; 14 nucleotides agree with TRBD2. V was clipped by 5 bases and J by 6 bases; unmatched bases: 16. Germline V gene data show CDR1 as SEHNR and CDR2 as FQNEAQ (reference sequence). The CDR3 contains 19 residues. CDR3 protein: CASSPGLAGGIPFRDTQYF. The CDR3 DNA is TGTGCCAGCAGCCCAGGACTAGCGGGGGGCATCCCCTTCAGGGATACGCAGTATTTT.

This rearrangement joins TRBV11-2 to TRBJ2-7; TRBD2 might be the D (5 bases). This CDR3 is 14 amino acids long. Deletions cut 3 bases from V and 3 bases from J, with 12 bases between. Per the germline V gene, CDR1 is SGHAT and CDR2 is FQNNGV. The CDR3 sequence is CASSFGSGNYEQYF. DNA for the CDR3: TGTGCCAGCAGCTTTGGGAGTGGTAACTACGAGCAGTACTTC.

This chain connects TRBV18 to TRBJ1-6; D may be TRBD1 (5 bases). V shed 4 bases and J shed 7 bases, with 11 bases lying between them. The CDR3 is 14 amino acids. Per germline, CDR1 KGHSH and CDR2 LQKENI. This CDR3 reads CASSRIAGNSPLHF. DNA for the CDR3: TGTGCCAGCTCACGTATAGCAGGGAATTCACCCCTCCACTTT.

This chain links TRBV9 with TRBJ2-1, with 9 bases lining up with TRBD1. J lost 7 bases, V lost 4 bases, and 9 bases had no gene match. The CDR3 extends over 15 amino acids. Germline-derived CDR1 and CDR2 are SGDLS and YYNGEE. The CDR3: CASSFAGTGLNEQFF. CDR3 in DNA: TGTGCCAGCAGCTTTGCCGGGACAGGGTTGAATGAGCAGTTCTTC.

The V and J genes are TRBV27 and TRBJ2-7; 7 bases fit TRBD2. The CDR3 runs to 15 residues. J lost 4 bases, V lost 2 bases, and 8 bases had no gene match. Germline V gene data show CDR1 as MNHEY and CDR2 as SMNVEV (reference sequence). CDR3 amino acids: CASSLGYGGIYEQYF. The CDR3 DNA is TGTGCCAGCAGTTTAGGGTACGGGGGGATATACGAGCAGTACTTC.

V gene TRBV2 combines with J gene TRBJ2-5; a weak D match, TRBD1 (5 bases). Trimming shortened V by 3 bases and J by 4 bases, and 18 bases separated the two germline ends. The germline CDR1 and CDR2 sequences are SNHLY and FYNNEI. This CDR3 spans 16 amino acids. The CDR3 DNA is TGTGCCAGCAGTGAGGACCTTGGGTACAGGTTAGAGACCCAGTACTTC. Its translation: CASSEDLGYRLETQYF.

The rearrangement uses TRBV5-1 and TRBJ2-7; 7 nucleotides align to TRBD1. CDR1 and CDR2 (germline): SGHRS, YFSETQ. The V and J ends lost 5 bases and 3 bases, in that order; junction bases with no gene match: 5. CDR3 length equals 13 residues. Here the CDR3 DNA reads TGCGCCAGCAGGGGGACAGCGAACTACGAGCAGTACTTC. Translated, it gives CASRGTANYEQYF.

This rearrangement joins TRBV5-1 to TRBJ1-1; D is unresolved. V was cut by 4 bases and J by 4 bases, with 14 bases left in between. This CDR3 has 14 amino acids. CDR1 SGHRS and CDR2 YFSETQ come from the germline V gene. The CDR3 reads CASSRAGPATEAFF. CDR3 DNA: TGCGCCAGCAGCCGCGCTGGGCCGGCCACTGAAGCTTTCTTT. Supplemented by reference TRBV5-1 and TRBJ1-1, the full variable domain reads KAGVTQTPRYLIKTRGQQVTLSCSPISGHRSVSWYQQTPGQGLQFLFEYFSETQRNKGNFPGRFSGRQFSNSRSEMNVSTLELGDSALYLCASSRAGPATEAFFGQGTRLTVV.

Of note for this clone: The same CDR3 also results from other DNA sequences found in this sample. V gene TRBV18 combines with J gene TRBJ1-1, with 8 nucleotides matching TRBD1. The germline CDR1 and CDR2 sequences are KGHSH and LQKENI. Trimming took 0 bases from V and 1 from J; bases not matched to a gene: 1. This CDR3 contains 15 residues. In DNA form, the CDR3 reads TGTGCCAGCTCACCACCGGGGACAGGGAACACTGAAGCTTTCTTT. Translation: CASSPPGTGNTEAFF. Complete variable domain (other parts from reference TRBV18 and TRBJ1-1): NAGVMQNPRHLVRRRGQEARLRCSPMKGHSHVYWYRQLPEEGLKFMVYLQKENIIDESGMPKERFSAEFPKEGPSILRIQQVVRGDSAAYFCASSPPGTGNTEAFFGQGTRLTVV.

The V and J genes are TRBV5-6 and TRBJ2-1, with D unclear. V was trimmed by 4 bases and J by 6 bases, leaving 14 bases between them. In germline, CDR1 is SGHDT, CDR2 YYEEEE. This CDR3 has 14 residues. The DNA of the CDR3 is TGTGCCAGCAGCCGTCAGTTTGCCGCCAATGAGCAGTTCTTC. This encodes CASSRQFAANEQFF.

The gene calls are TRBV9 and TRBJ2-4, with 9 nucleotides matching TRBD1. Trimming at V came to 4 bases and at J to 5 bases, leaving 7 bases not matched to a gene. The CDR3 covers 15 residues. CDR1 is SGDLS, CDR2 YYNGEE, per germline. CDR3 in amino acids: CASSTGGQGENIQYF. The CDR3 DNA follows: TGTGCCAGCAGCACAGGGGGACAGGGTGAAAACATTCAGTACTTC.

Only one count was recorded for this clone. The chain recombines TRBV11-2 with TRBJ1-4, with D unresolved. This CDR3 has 17 residues. Germline values: CDR1 SGHAT, CDR2 FQNNGV. V dropped 2 bases and J dropped 0 bases, with 13 bases sitting between them. The CDR3 sequence is CASSLNPVVATNEKLFF. In DNA, the CDR3 is TGTGCCAGCAGCTTAAACCCCGTGGTTGCAACTAATGAAAAACTGTTTTTT.

J is TRBJ1-4 and V is TRBV28; the D gene is possibly TRBD1 (5 bases). CDR3 length equals 15 residues. Looked up from germline, CDR1 is MDHEN and CDR2 is SYDVKM. V lost 5 bases, J lost 8 bases, and 18 bases lay in between. The CDR3 sequence: CASSTRAGLREKLFF. CDR3 nucleotide sequence: TGTGCCAGCAGTACCAGGGCAGGATTACGGGAAAAACTGTTTTTT.

The chain is built from TRBV29-1 and TRBJ2-2; 7 nucleotides line up with TRBD1. V shed 8 bases and J 0 bases; nucleotides not matched to a gene: 12. This CDR3 is 16 amino acids long. The germline V gene has CDR1 SQVTM and CDR2 ANQGSEA. The CDR3 DNA follows: TGCAGCTCTTCCGGGACAGCCTATTCGAACACCGGGGAGCTGTTTTTT. It codes for CSSSGTAYSNTGELFF.

The CDR3 region is CASSYGTLVYEQYF. Written as DNA, the CDR3 is TGTGCCAGCAGTTACGGGACATTGGTCTACGAGCAGTACTTC. V gene TRBV6-2 or TRBV6-3 combines with J gene TRBJ2-7; possible D gene TRBD1, 6 bases. The CDR3 has 14 residues. Trimming left V 2 bases short and J 3 bases short, with 11 bases between. The germline CDR1 and CDR2 sequences are MNHEY and SVGEGT.